Listed here is a single TCR beta chain. Its antigen remains unknown. TCRdb reprocessed the RT-PCR reads via MiXCR and lists one record per CDR3 protein. The table has 500,000 to 600,000 distinct CDR3 sequences, around 11% seen once. The germline V gene has CDR1 SGHDT and CDR2 YYEEEE. CDR3 length: 16 residues. Trimming cost V 4 bases and J 0 bases, with 13 bases left between them. The data belong to a study of response to subunit inactivated influenza vaccine. Notes on the study in general: After each seasonal influenza vaccination, few new T cells are recruited, the authors suggested.

Source: PBMCs from blood, taken on the day of vaccination. This receptor was obtained from a man in his fifties who received an inactivated influenza vaccine. The rearrangement joins TRBV5-6 to TRBJ2-2; a possible D gene is TRBD1 (5 bases). CDR3 bases: TGTGCCAGCAGCGCGACAGTCATCGCGAACACCGGGGAGCTGTTTTTT. This codes for CASSATVIANTGELFF. Supplemented by reference TRBV5-6 and TRBJ2-2, the full variable domain reads DAGVTQSPTHLIKTRGQQVTLRCSPKSGHDTVSWYQQALGQGPQFIFQYYEEEERQRGNFPDRFSGHQFPNYSSELNVNALLLGDSALYLCASSATVIANTGELFFGEGSRLTVL.